The rows below give T cell receptor beta chains drawn from one sample of a study of blood T cell repertoires in COVID-19. The data were produced by immunoSEQ multiplex PCR, yet TCRdb's version contains in-frame clones alone and is incomplete. The data contain 110,000 or so clones, approximately 81% of them seen just once; the ten biggest clones take up approximately 40%. Sequences were obtained from peripheral blood. These receptor sequences come from a man at least 80 years old with acute or convalescent COVID-19. The CDR3 runs from the conserved cysteine through the conserved F or W. The order of the fields is V gene, D gene, J gene, clone size, CDR3 protein, CDR3 DNA. D genes are given only for firm matches. The size field is filled for only some rows; it gives once, few, many or a size class.

TRBV18	-	TRBJ1-1	few	CASSTSGTEAFF	TGTGCCAGCTCAACCTCGGGAACTGAAGCTTTCTTT
TRBV4-3	TRBD1	TRBJ1-2	-	CASSQEVRTGLYGYTF	TGCGCCAGCAGCCAAGAAGTAAGGACAGGGCTCTATGGCTACACCTTC
TRBV3-1/TRBV3-2	TRBD1	TRBJ1-2	-	CASSQVGQGRGYTF	TGTGCCAGCAGCCAAGTCGGACAGGGTCGTGGCTACACCTTC
TRBV28	-	TRBJ1-2	-	CASSLTRGVGYTF	TGTGCCAGCAGTTTAACCAGGGGAGTTGGCTACACCTTC
TRBV6-2/TRBV6-3	-	TRBJ1-2	-	CASSLSGEVGYTF	TGTGCCAGCAGTCTGTCGGGAGAAGTTGGCTACACCTTC
TRBV18	-	TRBJ1-4	-	CASSPQGVQTNEKLFF	TGTGCCAGCTCACCACAGGGGGTCCAGACTAATGAAAAACTGTTTTTT
TRBV28	TRBD2	TRBJ2-2	few	CASSFGLAGVVGELFF	TGTGCCAGCAGTTTCGGACTAGCGGGAGTGGTCGGGGAGCTGTTTTTT
TRBV11-2	-	TRBJ2-7	-	CASSLAVDSEQYF	TGTGCCAGCAGCTTGGCCGTAGACTCCGAGCAGTACTTC
TRBV2	TRBD1	TRBJ1-2	-	CASSERRQGFGYTF	TGTGCCAGCAGTGAAAGGCGACAGGGATTTGGCTACACCTTC
TRBV6-5	TRBD1	TRBJ2-7	-	CASRRTGPSYEQYF	TGTGCCAGCCGCCGGACAGGACCCTCCTACGAGCAGTACTTC
TRBV19	-	TRBJ2-7	-	CASSIAIRGIHEQYF	TGTGCCAGTAGTATAGCGATCAGGGGTATCCACGAGCAGTACTTC
TRBV2	-	TRBJ2-7	-	CASTPSNQGYEQYF	TGTGCCAGCACTCCGTCAAACCAGGGTTACGAGCAGTACTTC
TRBV3-1/TRBV3-2	TRBD2	TRBJ2-5	-	CASSQEEEETSGFQETQYF	TGTGCCAGCAGCCAAGAAGAGGAGGAGACTAGCGGATTCCAAGAGACCCAGTACTTC
TRBV29-1	-	TRBJ2-1	-	CSVEGTSSSYNEQFF	TGCAGCGTTGAAGGCACTTCGAGCTCCTACAATGAGCAGTTCTTC
TRBV7-9	-	TRBJ2-7	-	CASSFRGGQGDYEQYF	TGTGCCAGCAGCTTTCGGGGGGGACAGGGTGACTACGAGCAGTACTTC
TRBV5-1	TRBD1	TRBJ2-7	-	CASSITPDRYEQYF	TGCGCCAGCAGCATTACCCCGGACAGGTACGAGCAGTACTTC
TRBV3-1/TRBV3-2	TRBD2	TRBJ2-1	-	CASSRTSTGVHEQFF	TGTGCCAGCAGTCGGACTAGCACCGGTGTACATGAGCAGTTCTTC
TRBV6-6	-	TRBJ1-1	-	CASSYLGNNTEAFF	TGTGCCAGCAGTTACTTGGGCAACAACACTGAAGCTTTCTTT
TRBV9	-	TRBJ2-1	-	CASSTSRGEQFF	TGTGCCAGCAGCACGAGCCGCGGTGAGCAGTTCTTC
TRBV6-6	-	TRBJ2-7	few	CASTGTKSYEQYF	TGTGCCAGCACCGGGACAAAGTCCTACGAGCAGTACTTC
TRBV4-2	TRBD2	TRBJ2-1	-	CASSQGTSGYNEQFF	TGTGCCAGCAGCCAAGGGACTAGCGGCTACAATGAGCAGTTCTTC
TRBV5-1	TRBD2	TRBJ2-2	-	CASSFGTSEVGELFF	TGCGCCAGCAGCTTCGGGACTAGCGAGGTCGGGGAGCTGTTTTTT
TRBV5-1	TRBD1	TRBJ1-1	-	CASSSTGTGVTEAFF	TGCGCCAGCAGCTCAACCGGGACAGGGGTTACTGAAGCTTTCTTT
TRBV7-2	TRBD1	TRBJ1-5	once	CASSGAPTGMNQPQHF	TGTGCCAGCAGCGGCGCCCCGACAGGGATGAATCAGCCCCAGCATTTT
TRBV7-3	TRBD1	TRBJ1-2	-	CASSSGQPDYGYTF	TGTGCCAGCAGCTCGGGACAGCCAGACTATGGCTACACCTTC
TRBV5-1	-	TRBJ1-1	-	CASSPVETGITFF	TGCGCCAGCAGCCCAGTTGAGACAGGCATAACTTTCTTT
TRBV19	TRBD2	TRBJ2-7	-	CASSTPGLVREQYF	TGTGCCAGTAGTACCCCGGGACTAGTTAGAGAGCAGTACTTC
TRBV15	-	TRBJ2-2	-	CATSTTKGGELFF	TGTGCCACCAGCACCACTAAAGGCGGGGAGCTGTTTTTT
TRBV4-2	TRBD1	TRBJ2-7	few	CASSPGNRGSYEQYF	TGTGCCAGCAGCCCAGGAAACAGGGGATCCTACGAGCAGTACTTC
TRBV29-1	TRBD1	TRBJ2-2	-	CSVGTGVNTGELFF	TGCAGCGTTGGGACAGGGGTGAACACCGGGGAGCTGTTTTTT
TRBV28	TRBD2	TRBJ2-7	-	CASSYSGKRPYEQYF	TGTGCCAGCAGTTATAGCGGGAAAAGGCCCTACGAGCAGTACTTC
TRBV5-1	TRBD2	TRBJ2-7	-	CASSPGGGRTYEQYF	TGCGCCAGCAGCCCGGGGGGCGGGAGGACCTACGAGCAGTACTTC
TRBV29-1	TRBD1	TRBJ2-5	many	CSVDPGQVDETQYF	TGCAGCGTTGACCCTGGACAGGTTGATGAGACCCAGTACTTC
TRBV5-1	-	TRBJ2-2	-	CATGGFPAGELFF	TGCGCCACCGGCGGCTTTCCTGCCGGGGAGCTGTTTTTT
TRBV5-1	-	TRBJ2-3	-	CASSLERSTDTQYF	TGCGCCAGCAGCTTGGAGCGGAGCACAGATACGCAGTATTTT